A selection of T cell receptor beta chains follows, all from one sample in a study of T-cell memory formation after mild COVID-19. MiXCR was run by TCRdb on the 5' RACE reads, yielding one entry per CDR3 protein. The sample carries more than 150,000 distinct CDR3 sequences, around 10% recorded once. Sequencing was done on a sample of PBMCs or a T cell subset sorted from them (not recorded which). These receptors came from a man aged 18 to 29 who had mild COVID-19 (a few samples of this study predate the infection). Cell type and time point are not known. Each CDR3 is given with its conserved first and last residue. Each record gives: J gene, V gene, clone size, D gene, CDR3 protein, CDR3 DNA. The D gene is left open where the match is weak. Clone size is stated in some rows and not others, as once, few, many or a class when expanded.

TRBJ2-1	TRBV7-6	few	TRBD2	CASSLRLAGSSYNEQFF	TGTGCCAGCAGCTTAAGGCTAGCGGGGAGCTCCTACAATGAGCAGTTCTTC
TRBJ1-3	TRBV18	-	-	CASSPVLSGNTIYF	TGTGCCAGCTCACCAGTCCTCTCTGGAAACACCATATATTTT
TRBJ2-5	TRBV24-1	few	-	CATSDPGTAGETQYF	TGTGCCACCAGTGATCCTGGGACTGCGGGGGAGACCCAGTACTTC
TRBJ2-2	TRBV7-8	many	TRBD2	CASLLGGEGTGELFF	TGTGCCAGCCTGCTGGGCGGGGAGGGAACCGGGGAGCTGTTTTTT
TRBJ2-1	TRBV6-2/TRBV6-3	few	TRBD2	CASKPLGRGADNEQFF	TGTGCCAGCAAACCGCTCGGGAGGGGGGCCGACAATGAGCAGTTCTTC
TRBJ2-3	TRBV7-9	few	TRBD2	CASSFAGEDTQYF	TGTGCCAGCAGCTTCGCGGGGGAAGATACGCAGTATTTT
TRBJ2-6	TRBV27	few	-	CASSPRGLGANVLTF	TGTGCCAGCAGTCCCAGGGGTCTGGGGGCCAACGTCCTGACTTTC
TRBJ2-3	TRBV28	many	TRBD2	CASSGTSGGQDTQYF	TGTGCCAGCAGCGGGACTAGCGGGGGACAAGATACGCAGTATTTT
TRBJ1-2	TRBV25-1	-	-	CASSDRWGYTF	TGTGCCAGCAGTGACAGGTGGGGCTACACCTTC
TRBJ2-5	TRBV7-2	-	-	CASSVSRPHNQETQYF	TGTGCCAGCAGCGTGTCAAGGCCTCATAACCAAGAGACCCAGTACTTC
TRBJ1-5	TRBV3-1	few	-	CASSLGATNQPQHF	TGTGCCAGCAGCCTGGGGGCCACCAATCAGCCCCAGCATTTT
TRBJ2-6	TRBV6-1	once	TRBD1	CASGDRALITGANVLTF	TGTGCCAGCGGGGACAGGGCTTTAATAACTGGGGCCAACGTCCTGACTTTC
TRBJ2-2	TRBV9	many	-	CASSVVDTGELFF	TGTGCCAGCAGCGTAGTCGACACCGGGGAGCTGTTTTTT
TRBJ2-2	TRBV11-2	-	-	CASSFPQGNTGELFF	TGTGCCAGCAGCTTCCCTCAGGGGAACACCGGGGAGCTGTTTTTT
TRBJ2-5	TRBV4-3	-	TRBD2	CASSQSWGLAGETQYF	TGCGCCAGCAGCCAATCTTGGGGACTAGCGGGAGAGACCCAGTACTTC
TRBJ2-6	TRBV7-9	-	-	CASSLLWAAYSGANVLTF	TGTGCCAGCAGCCTCCTCTGGGCAGCATACTCTGGGGCCAACGTCCTGACTTTC
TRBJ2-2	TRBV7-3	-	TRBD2	CASSPSGTSGVAGELFF	TGTGCCAGCAGCCCATCTGGGACTAGCGGGGTTGCCGGGGAGCTGTTTTTT
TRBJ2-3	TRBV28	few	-	CASSAPNIYTDTQYF	TGTGCCAGCAGCGCTCCGAATATTTACACAGATACGCAGTATTTT
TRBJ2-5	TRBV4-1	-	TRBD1	CASSLRTGVETQYF	TGCGCCAGCAGCCTCCGGACAGGGGTAGAGACCCAGTACTTC
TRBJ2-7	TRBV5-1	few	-	CASSLEASRGEQYF	TGCGCCAGCAGCTTGGAGGCTAGCCGAGGCGAGCAGTACTTC
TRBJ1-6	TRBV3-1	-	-	CASSQVRGSPLHF	TGTGCCAGCAGCCAAGTGAGGGGTTCACCCCTCCACTTT
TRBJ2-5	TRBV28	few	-	CASSFGLGATQETQYF	TGTGCCAGCAGTTTCGGACTTGGGGCCACCCAAGAGACCCAGTACTTC
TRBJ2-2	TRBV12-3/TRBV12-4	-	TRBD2	CASSLTSGGPTNTGELFF	TGTGCCAGCAGTTTAACTAGCGGGGGCCCTACGAACACCGGGGAGCTGTTTTTT
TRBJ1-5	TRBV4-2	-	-	CASSQPNQPQHF	TGTGCCAGCAGCCAGCCTAATCAGCCCCAGCATTTT
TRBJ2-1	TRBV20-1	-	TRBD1	CSAREGQLEQFF	TGCAGTGCTAGAGAGGGACAGCTAGAGCAGTTCTTC